This T cell receptor (beta chain) comes out of a study of neurological immune-mediated disorders. Regarding the study as a whole: Among 34 multiple sclerosis patients, 18 had repertoires that phylogenetic grouping placed in one related-CDR3 cluster, a possible signature.

The authors made cDNA by 5'RACE with 10-nucleotide random UMIs. TCRdb reprocessed the 5' RACE reads with MiXCR, giving one entry per CDR3 protein. The sample holds 35,000 to 40,000 distinct CDR3 sequences; 2% to 2.5% are singletons and the top ten take less than 3%. PBMCs stored at -80 C, 2 million in total, were the source of the unsorted libraries. This clonotype was detected many times. What it binds is unknown. The germline V and J ends were trimmed by 6 bases and 10 bases, with 13 bases remaining between them. The CDR3 is 12 amino acids. The sequence was collected from a man aged 50-60 years with multiple sclerosis. V gene TRBV12-3 or TRBV12-4 combines with J gene TRBJ2-1; no clear D. Sequencing input: PBMCs. CDR3 region: CASSQTVGEQFF. The CDR3 bases are TGTGCCAGCAGCCAGACGGTGGGAGAGCAGTTCTTC.